Presented here are 14 T cell receptor beta chains from one specimen sequenced in a study of blood T cells in healthy people across ages. PCR was performed a second time for about 6 to 12 cycles using a sample-barcoded 5' primer and a J-beta primer mix. TCRdb processed the 5' RACE reads anew with MiXCR; each CDR3 protein has one entry. The table includes about 930,000 distinct CDR3 sequences, almost 30% detected once. These data are also associated with another study on T cells of mothers and their children.

The sample taken for sequencing was blood. The receptors were sampled from a woman aged 40 to 55 in good health.

The rearrangement links TRBV12-3 or TRBV12-4 to TRBJ2-7; possibly TRBD1 for D (6 bases). V lost 1 base and J 2 bases, leaving 12 bases between the germline ends. This CDR3 has 15 amino acids. The CDR3 DNA reads as TGTGCCAGCAGTTTAGGGGGGCGCAACGCCTACGAGCAGTACTTC. Translation: CASSLGGRNAYEQYF.

On this clonotype: One base away lies a much larger clone, so this may be a sequencing read error. The gene calls are TRBV11-3 and TRBJ2-1; TRBD2 is a possible D gene (6 bases). This CDR3 has 15 amino acids. The V gene's germline CDR1 is SGHNT and CDR2 YENEEA. Trimming stripped 1 base from V and 5 bases from J, with 12 bases between. This chain's CDR3 is CASSLGLARHNEQFF. The CDR3 nucleotides read TGTGCCAGCAGCTTAGGCCTAGCGAGACACAATGAGCAGTTCTTC.

This clonotype was observed a few times. The chain carries TRBV5-1 and TRBJ1-2, with D perhaps matching TRBD1 (5 bases). CDR1 is SGHRS and CDR2 is YFSETQ in the germline V gene. This CDR3 comprises 15 residues. Deletions cut 4 bases from V and 4 bases from J, with 17 bases between. The CDR3 region has the DNA TGCGCCAGCAGCGACGGGGGTGGCGGGTCCTATGGCTACACCTTC. This encodes CASSDGGGGSYGYTF.

The chain recombines TRBV19 with TRBJ1-1; D gene uncertain. CDR1 and CDR2 from the germline V gene are LNHDA and SQIVND (reference sequence). The CDR3 is 13 residues long. V gave up 2 bases and J gave up 3 bases, with 7 bases separating them. CDR3 in DNA: TGTGCCAGTAGTATAACGAGAGACACTGAAGCTTTCTTT. This gives the protein CASSITRDTEAFF.

The chain recombines TRBV12-3 or TRBV12-4 with TRBJ2-1; TRBD2 agrees at 14 bases. The CDR3 extends over 15 amino acids. The junction had 9 bases not matched to a gene; V was cut back by 5 bases and J by 12 bases. The CDR3 sequence: CASSPGTSGGPGQFF. DNA for the CDR3: TGTGCCAGCAGTCCTGGGACTAGCGGGGGCCCCGGGCAGTTCTTC.

This sequence joins TRBV5-6 and TRBJ1-2; TRBD1 is a possible D gene (6 bases). V gave up 0 bases and J gave up 6 bases, with 15 bases separating them. The CDR3 runs 15 residues. The germline V gene has CDR1 SGHDT and CDR2 YYEEEE. The CDR3 DNA follows: TGTGCCAGCAGCTTGGAAGCAGGGGCGGCCGATGGCTACACCTTC. Translated: CASSLEAGAADGYTF.

This clonotype was counted between two and nine times. The chain links TRBV5-1 to TRBJ1-1; 9 bases are a match to TRBD1. Germline loops: CDR1 SGHRS, CDR2 YFSETQ. J was trimmed by 4 bases and V by 3 bases; bases with no gene match: 7. This CDR3 is built from 15 residues. The DNA for the CDR3 is TGCGCCAGCAGCTCAGCGACAGGGGGAGGCACTGAAGCTTTCTTT. It is translated as CASSSATGGGTEAFF.

This clonotype has ten or more counts. V is TRBV7-4 and J is TRBJ2-7; D is tentatively TRBD1 or TRBD2 (5 bases each). The CDR3 consists of 13 residues. V was clipped by 5 bases and J by 3 bases, with 11 bases between them. The germline V gene encodes CDR1 SGHVT and CDR2 SQSDAQ. CDR3 nucleotides: TGTGCCAGCAGCCGGGGCAGGGTCTACGAGCAGTACTTC. This encodes CASSRGRVYEQYF.

The rearrangement uses TRBV27 and TRBJ1-1; 8 bases map to TRBD1. The CDR3 is 14 residues long. V lost 6 bases to trimming and J lost 0 bases; unmatched junction nucleotides: 3. Germline V CDR1 and CDR2: MNHEY, SMNVEV (reference sequence). CDR3 sequence: CASRLDRVNTEAFF. The CDR3 nucleotides are TGTGCCAGCAGACTGGACAGGGTGAACACTGAAGCTTTCTTT.

The V gene is TRBV6-6, the J gene TRBJ1-1; D uncertain. V was pared by 4 bases and J by 1 base, with 10 bases between. CDR1 is MNHNY and CDR2 is SVGAGI in the germline V gene (reference sequence). The CDR3 extends over 14 amino acids. The DNA of the CDR3 is TGTGCCAGCAGTTCTAACGGCGGGAACACTGAAGCTTTCTTT. It translates to CASSSNGGNTEAFF.

The CDR3 DNA is TGTGCCTGGAGTGTTCAGGCCAGTGGGAAAGCTTTCTTT. It yields the protein CAWSVQASGKAFF. V and J are TRBV30 and TRBJ1-1, with D unresolved. The V and J ends lost 0 bases and 9 bases respectively, with 14 bases between them. This CDR3 comprises 13 residues. CDR1 and CDR2 from the germline V gene are GTSNPN and SVGIG (reference sequence).

The rearrangement links TRBV11-2 to TRBJ2-1; D gene ambiguous. Between the trimmed V and J ends, which lost 5 bases and 2 bases, there was a span of 13 bases. Germline values: CDR1 SGHAT, CDR2 FQNNGV. This CDR3 is 15 amino acids long. The CDR3 region has the DNA TGTGCCAGCAGCCCAACCCTAGAGGCCTACAATGAGCAGTTCTTC. It codes for CASSPTLEAYNEQFF.

This clonotype was counted many times. This chain connects TRBV29-1 to TRBJ2-7; D call uncertain. The CDR3 contains 13 residues. Trimming stripped 5 bases from V and 2 bases from J, with 13 bases between. Germline loops: CDR1 SQVTM, CDR2 ANQGSEA. The DNA for the CDR3 is TGCAGCGTTAAGTTGAGCGCCACCTACGAGCAGTACTTC. It translates to CSVKLSATYEQYF.

Written as DNA, the CDR3 is TGTGCCAGCAGAGACAGGGGGCAGGGCACAGATACGCAGTATTTT. Its protein is CASRDRGQGTDTQYF. V and J are TRBV7-2 and TRBJ2-3; 10 nucleotides align to TRBD1. The V gene end was trimmed by 6 bases and the J gene end by 1 base; junction bases not matched to a gene: 4. This CDR3 region has 15 residues. Germline V gene data show CDR1 as SGHTA and CDR2 as FQGNSA.